This TCR beta chain is drawn from a study of blood T cell repertoires in COVID-19 (dated by TCRdb to the early 2020s). Broadly, across the study: Samples from collaborators originated in the United States, Italy and Spain and spanned both the acute and convalescent phases of COVID-19. The material from the prospective study consisted of cDNA or gDNA derived from T cells, B-cell-depleted T cells, or PBMCs. Deeply sampled blood TCRbeta repertoires from subjects exposed to, actively infected with, or recovered from COVID-19 were included in the dataset. The repertoires were made available in a free public database intended to serve as a resource for research on the immune response to SARS-CoV-2. The samples were drawn from two sources: the first 160 participants of the ongoing ImmuneRACE study, and fewer than 1,500 subjects contributed by 6 global collaborators. Nearly every sample came with metadata listing a de-identified subject ID, COVID-19 status, age in years and sex. HLA class I and class II types, where available, came from metadata supplied by the sample provider rather than from assay-based typing.

The immunoSEQ Assay, a bias-controlled multiplex PCR, was used to amplify TCRbeta CDR3 regions from genomic DNA. On the study's bioinformatics: Within the assay, amplification of reference gene primers was used to estimate how many nucleated cells each sample contained. To quantify the absolute abundance of each unique TCRbeta CDR3 rearrangement, sequence reads were collapsed and filtered. For each sample, productive Simpson clonality was calculated as the square root of Simpson's diversity index over productive rearrangements. The table comes from immuneACCESS by way of TCRdb, which keeps in-frame sequences with V and J called. Part of the clones is missing from these tables; in studies checked, under half for an unresolved V gene and the rest for unknown reasons. Clone size and the V and J calls come from that table; the DNA yielded D and trimming. For this sample the table gives 200,000 to 300,000 clones, of which approximately 86% were detected only once. The ten biggest clones cover 3% to 4% of the sample.

The junction carries 10 bases between V and J, which are trimmed by 1 base and 3 bases respectively. In the germline V gene, CDR1 corresponds to LGHNA and CDR2 to YNFKEQ. The CDR3 holds 15 amino acids from the cysteine to the phenylalanine. Kept here is only the CDR3 DNA, which spans 45 bases and is read in frame from base 1. To note about this clone: This receptor's antigen is unknown. No quality values exist for individual bases; no much larger clone is one base distant.

The study at large found these results: The quantity of clinical and demographic metadata differed by source and by participant and was supplied without curation.

Enrolling through a virtual design, the prospective study's participants ranged in age from roughly 18 to 89 years and lived across around 25 United States geographic areas. In the prospective study, cohorts were assigned on the basis of participant-reported clinical history obtained from a screening survey and a study questionnaire. In the prospective study, mobile phlebotomists collected whole blood, serum and a nasopharyngeal or oropharyngeal swab from each participant. Prospective study participants could optionally give additional blood draws and questionnaires over a roughly two-month period. Before DNA extraction, blood samples from the prospective study were shipped at room temperature or frozen.

The receptor was isolated from a woman in her forties with acute COVID-19. This sequence uses TRBV4-2 and TRBJ2-1, with the D gene call left open. The source material was PBMCs or T cells enriched from blood (not recorded which). The CDR3 is CASSQVGWIYNEQFF. The DNA sequence is given as TGTGCCAGCAGCCAAGTCGGGTGGATCTACAATGAGCAGTTCTTC.